Given below is one T cell receptor beta chain in context. Replicate PCRs run on sorted subsets employed around 200 ng DNA, around 31,000 T cell genomes. The protocol was immunoSEQ multiplex PCR, while the TCRdb copy is restricted to in-frame clones and leaves out a portion. The sample lists around 2,000,000 clones, roughly 95% seen once, with approximately 1.2% in the top ten. This CDR3 spans 14 amino acids. In germline, CDR1 is SEHNR, CDR2 FQNEAQ (reference sequence). Between the trimmed V and J ends, which lost 5 bases and 4 bases, there was a span of 14 bases. The data were obtained in a study of shared clonotypes between healthy human individuals. About the research overall: The donors, a couple of women and a few men, were aged 18 to 49.

CD45RO-negative, CCR7-positively selected cells formed the naive CD8 fraction, excluding terminally differentiated effector memory CD45RA+ cells. V gene TRBV7-9 combines with J gene TRBJ2-5, with D unclear. The TCR originated in a man between 18 and 29 years old in good health. The sample was naive CD8+ T cells sorted from blood. The CDR3 DNA reads TGTGCCAGCAGCCCACCCCATTACCCAGAGACCCAGTACTTC. Protein product: CASSPPHYPETQYF.